This T cell receptor beta chain was captured by sequencing in a study of OX40 agonist ivuxolimab in advanced cancers. Study in general: Averaging 60 years in age, with a range of roughly 20 to 90, the cohort was around 87% male.

This clone was recorded only once. Its target is unknown. Clones were read by immunoSEQ multiplex PCR, and TCRdb kept only the in-frame ones, dropping some. The sample consists of some 80,000 clones, approximately 95% of them appearing once. Autoimmune disease history or systemic immunosuppression led to patient exclusion. General study results and limits: With doses of 0.1 to 3.0 mg/kg, CD4+ and CD8+ blood T cells had undergone clonal expansion by week 6.

Sample: CD4+ or CD8+ T cells sorted from blood, taken in a trial of the OX40 agonist ivuxolimab. This receptor was taken from an adult with an advanced solid tumor such as melanoma, head and neck, liver or kidney cancer.

The CDR3 region is CASSYSPGSYEQYF. The CDR3 DNA sequence: TGTGCCAGCAGTTACTCCCCTGGGTCCTACGAGCAGTACTTC. The V call is TRBV6-5, the J call TRBJ2-7; no clear D. Germline-derived CDR1 and CDR2 are MNHEY and SVGAGI. The CDR3 has 14 residues. Trimming took 0 bases from V and 1 from J, leaving 7 bases between them.